These T cell receptor beta chains were read from a single sample in a study of patients and donors after allogeneic stem cell transplantation. TCRdb ran MiXCR on the RT-PCR reads and lists one entry per CDR3 protein. This sample has a few hundred thousand distinct CDR3 sequences, with 38% found just once. Material for sequencing was blood, either unsorted or a sorted T cell fraction (not recorded which). Source of these receptors: a human donor who was either an allogeneic HSCT recipient or a stem cell or donor lymphocyte infusion donor (not recorded which). It is not recorded whose cells these are; they may come from a transplant donor. CDR3s include the opening cysteine and the closing phenylalanine or tryptophan. The order of the fields is D gene, J gene, V gene, clone size, CDR3 protein, CDR3 DNA. D genes are given only for firm matches. Rows give clone size only sometimes, using once, few, many, or a class for an expanded clone.

>-|TRBJ2-5|TRBV2|-
CASGGQETQYF
TGTGCCAGCGGGGGGCAAGAGACCCAGTACTTC
>-|TRBJ1-2|TRBV20-1|-
CSASLGPLYGYTF
TGCAGTGCTAGCCTGGGGCCGCTTTATGGCTACACCTTC
>-|TRBJ1-5|TRBV6-1|-
CASSPGGARPQHF
TGTGCCAGCAGCCCCGGGGGGGCTAGGCCCCAGCATTTT
>-|TRBJ2-3|TRBV20-1|few
CSAFLARGTDTQYF
TGCAGTGCTTTCCTAGCGAGAGGCACAGATACGCAGTATTTT
>-|TRBJ1-5|TRBV27|few
CASSLKRDESNQPQHF
TGTGCCAGCAGTTTAAAAAGGGACGAGAGCAATCAGCCCCAGCATTTT
>TRBD1|TRBJ1-1|TRBV5-1|-
CASSWGQGNTEAFF
TGCGCCAGCAGCTGGGGACAGGGGAACACTGAAGCTTTCTTT
>TRBD1|TRBJ1-4|TRBV7-9|-
CASSLAARGLGEKLFF
TGTGCCAGCAGCTTAGCCGCCAGGGGGCTCGGTGAAAAACTGTTTTTT
>TRBD1|TRBJ1-2|TRBV12-3/TRBV12-4|-
CASKDRGLLGYTF
TGTGCCAGCAAGGACAGGGGGCTTCTTGGCTACACCTTC
>-|TRBJ2-1|TRBV3-1|-
CASSQRWDRPRGNEQFF
TGTGCCAGCAGCCAGAGGTGGGACCGCCCACGGGGCAATGAGCAGTTCTTC
>-|TRBJ1-4|TRBV2|-
CASSDVSRQKDEKLFF
TGTGCCAGCAGTGACGTCTCGCGACAAAAAGATGAAAAACTGTTTTTT
>-|TRBJ1-1|TRBV11-2|-
CASSFRIWNTEAFF
TGTGCCAGCAGCTTTCGTATTTGGAACACTGAAGCTTTCTTT
>-|TRBJ1-1|TRBV12-3/TRBV12-4|few
CASSLSLGGNTEAFF
TGTGCCAGCAGTTTATCCTTGGGGGGGAACACTGAAGCTTTCTTT
>TRBD1|TRBJ2-7|TRBV10-3|few
CAISELIGTGAYEQYF
TGTGCCATCAGTGAGTTAATTGGGACAGGGGCGTACGAGCAGTACTTC
>TRBD1|TRBJ1-1|TRBV14|few
CASSVNRGDYTEAFF
TGTGCCAGCAGCGTCAACAGGGGGGACTACACTGAAGCTTTCTTT
>-|TRBJ1-1|TRBV5-1|-
CASSLPAEGAAFF
TGCGCCAGCAGCTTGCCGGCAGAAGGGGCAGCTTTCTTT
>-|TRBJ2-5|TRBV29-1|few
CSVSETRETQYF
TGCAGCGTGTCCGAGACCAGGGAGACCCAGTACTTC
>-|TRBJ2-3|TRBV5-1|-
CASSLAAGNTDTQYF
TGCGCCAGCAGCTTGGCGGCAGGCAACACAGATACGCAGTATTTT
>-|TRBJ2-7|TRBV12-3/TRBV12-4|few
CASSFSFGDYEQYF
TGTGCCAGCAGTTTTAGTTTCGGGGACTACGAGCAGTACTTC
>TRBD1|TRBJ1-1|TRBV12-3/TRBV12-4|-
CASSLNRYRGRNTEAFF
TGTGCCAGCAGTCTCAACCGATACAGGGGGAGGAACACTGAAGCTTTCTTT
>TRBD1|TRBJ1-2|TRBV27|few
CASAYGRGYYGYTF
TGTGCCAGCGCATACGGCAGGGGGTACTATGGCTACACCTTC
>-|TRBJ1-1|TRBV21-1|-
CASRFRDTEAFF
TGTGCCAGCAGGTTCAGGGACACTGAAGCTTTCTTT
>-|TRBJ1-2|TRBV5-1|few
CASSLAGANGYTF
TGCGCCAGCAGCTTGGCAGGGGCTAATGGCTACACCTTC
>-|TRBJ1-6|TRBV5-1|-
CASSLVGRNNSPLHF
TGCGCCAGCAGCTTGGTCGGGCGGAATAATTCACCCCTCCACTTT
>-|TRBJ1-2|TRBV4-3|few
CASSQDGGTPYGYTF
TGCGCCAGCAGCCAAGACGGGGGGACACCCTATGGCTACACCTTC
>-|TRBJ2-3|TRBV30|-
CAWSVGPDTQYF
TGTGCCTGGAGTGTTGGACCAGATACGCAGTATTTT
>-|TRBJ2-7|TRBV5-6|-
CASRRIGQEGAYEQYF
TGTGCCAGCAGACGTATCGGACAGGAGGGGGCCTACGAGCAGTACTTC
>-|TRBJ1-2|TRBV6-2/TRBV6-3|-
CASSYQDGYGYTF
TGTGCCAGCAGTTACCAGGACGGCTATGGCTACACCTTC
>TRBD1|TRBJ1-2|TRBV4-1|-
CASSQPLTGGGYTF
TGCGCCAGCAGCCAACCTCTTACAGGGGGTGGCTACACCTTC
>TRBD2|TRBJ2-5|TRBV7-6|-
CASSMGLAEQETQYF
TGTGCCAGCAGCATGGGACTAGCGGAGCAAGAGACCCAGTACTTC
>TRBD1|TRBJ1-6|TRBV20-1|few
CSARLPGTDNSPLHF
TGCAGTGCTAGGCTCCCCGGGACAGATAATTCACCCCTCCACTTT
>-|TRBJ1-1|TRBV30|few
CAWSVTPAEAFF
TGTGCCTGGAGTGTAACCCCGGCTGAAGCTTTCTTT